Sequencing of this TCR beta chain was carried out in a study of CD8 T cells in ankylosing spondylitis. This clonotype was seen more than once but under ten times. Its cognate antigen is unknown. Generation of TCR beta libraries employed quantitative 5'-RACE incorporating molecular barcodes. TCRdb redid the calling of the 5' RACE reads with MiXCR, one entry per CDR3 protein. Of roughly 150,000 distinct CDR3 sequences in the sample, under 35% are singletons; the top ten hold 4.5% to 6%. Study-level results: Relatively rare in peripheral blood, disease-linked clones were also CD8+. Researchers reportedly found disease-linked clones significantly enriched in matched ankylosing spondylitis synovial fluid. Seemingly characteristic of ankylosing spondylitis blood was a TCR beta motif consisting of about 8 highly homologous variants.

Between the trimmed V and J ends, which lost 7 bases and 1 base, there was a span of 4 bases. Germline V gene sequence: CDR1 MNHEY, CDR2 SVGAGI. The CDR3 length is 11 residues. The sequenced sample was synovial fluid, either unsorted or a sorted T cell fraction (not recorded which). The TCR sequence derives from a male donor with ankylosing spondylitis. This chain links TRBV6-5 with TRBJ1-2; no reliable D call. The CDR3 DNA follows: TGTGCCAGCAAGAGTAACTATGGCTACACCTTC. The encoded protein is CASKSNYGYTF.